This entry describes one T cell receptor beta chain. These data are taken from a study of blood T cell repertoires in COVID-19. Study at large: Specimens from acute and convalescent COVID-19 originated in the United States, Italy and Spain.

Under the authors' procedure: How many nucleated cells were present was estimated from reference gene primer amplification. Repertoires were generated with immunoSEQ multiplex PCR, while TCRdb's copy carries only in-frame clones and drops some. D and trimming come from the DNA, and the V and J calls and clone size come from that table. The data show about 99,000 clones, roughly 84% seen once. The sequence was collected from a man between 65 and 85 years old with active or convalescent COVID-19. Material: peripheral blood.

The CDR3 DNA sequence: TGTGCCAGCTCACGAGGACAGCACCAATATGGCTACACCTTC. It codes for CASSRGQHQYGYTF. The chain employs TRBV18 and TRBJ1-2, with a tentative D call TRBD1 (6 bases). V dropped 4 bases and J dropped 5 bases, with 14 bases sitting between them. The CDR3 length is 14 residues. Germline lookup yields CDR1 KGHSH and CDR2 LQKENI.